A selection of T cell receptor beta chains follows, all from one sample in a study of T-cell memory formation after mild COVID-19. TCRdb re-analysed the 5' RACE reads in MiXCR, keeping a single row per CDR3 protein. The sample records around 340,000 distinct CDR3 sequences, 13% to 15% being singletons. Sequencing used PBMCs or a T cell subset sorted from them (not recorded which). The receptors originated from a man aged 18-30 years who had mild COVID-19 (a few samples of this study predate the infection). Cell type and time point are not known. The CDR3 runs from the conserved cysteine through the conserved F or W. A D gene is named only where the DNA matches it firmly. Where a row states a size, it is once, few, many or the class of an expanded clone; other rows omit it.

>TRBJ1-5|NA|TRBV7-9|NA
CASSSPRGVLSNQPQHF
TGTGCCAGCAGCTCTCCGAGAGGCGTCCTTAGCAATCAGCCCCAGCATTTT
>TRBJ1-1|NA|TRBV4-3|many
CASSPGTGSFTEAFF
TGCGCCAGCAGCCCAGGGACCGGGTCCTTCACTGAAGCTTTCTTT
>TRBJ1-1|NA|TRBV4-1|many
CASSQGNTEAFF
TGTGCCAGCAGCCAAGGGAACACTGAAGCTTTCTTT
>TRBJ1-2|TRBD1|TRBV16|many
CASSQLDREDYGYTF
TGTGCCAGCAGCCAATTGGACAGGGAGGACTATGGCTACACCTTC
>TRBJ1-1|NA|TRBV6-5|NA
CASSYYGRLNTEAFF
TGTGCCAGCAGTTACTACGGACGGCTGAACACTGAAGCTTTCTTT
>TRBJ1-2|NA|TRBV5-1|NA
CASSYGTIYGYTF
TGCGCCAGCAGTTATGGTACAATATATGGCTACACCTTC
>TRBJ1-1|NA|TRBV3-1|NA
CASSQDGLGTEAFF
TGTGCCAGCAGCCAGGATGGGCTGGGCACTGAAGCTTTCTTT
>TRBJ2-3|TRBD1|TRBV7-9|few
CASSRRGTGGTDTQYF
TGTGCCAGCAGCCGTCGAGGGACAGGGGGCACAGATACGCAGTATTTT
>TRBJ1-1|NA|TRBV4-3|NA
CASSNRDSEAFF
TGCGCCAGCAGCAACCGGGACTCTGAAGCTTTCTTT
>TRBJ2-1|TRBD2|TRBV9|NA
CASSATSEYANEQFF
TGTGCCAGCAGCGCGACTAGCGAATATGCCAATGAGCAGTTCTTC
>TRBJ2-3|TRBD2|TRBV5-4|many
CASSPRAASGGDTQYF
TGTGCCAGCAGCCCCAGGGCCGCTAGCGGTGGGGATACGCAGTATTTT
>TRBJ2-3|NA|TRBV29-1|NA
CSVEVPGQLTDTQYF
TGCAGCGTTGAAGTGCCGGGCCAGCTCACAGATACGCAGTATTTT
>TRBJ2-5|NA|TRBV5-1|few
CASSPGQFQETQYF
TGCGCCAGCAGCCCTGGACAGTTCCAAGAGACCCAGTACTTC
>TRBJ1-1|TRBD1|TRBV5-1|NA
CASSWGTGVVYTEAFF
TGCGCCAGCAGCTGGGGGACAGGGGTGGTGTACACTGAAGCTTTCTTT
>TRBJ1-2|TRBD1|TRBV12-3/TRBV12-4|NA
CASSLPGQGVFGRGYTF
TGTGCCAGCAGTCTTCCGGGACAGGGGGTTTTCGGACGCGGCTACACCTTC
>TRBJ1-6|NA|TRBV10-3|NA
CAHRGSSYNSPLHF
TGTGCCCACAGAGGGAGCTCCTATAATTCACCCCTCCACTTT
>TRBJ2-7|NA|TRBV29-1|few
CSVVGRDYEQYF
TGCAGCGTTGTTGGCAGAGATTACGAGCAGTACTTC
>TRBJ1-4|NA|TRBV7-2|NA
CASSPWGAQDNEKLFF
TGTGCCAGCAGCCCTTGGGGGGCGCAGGATAATGAAAAACTGTTTTTT